This paragraph reports one T cell receptor (beta chain). In the original workflow: Estimates of nucleated cell counts were drawn from the amplification of reference gene primers. TCRdb's table, derived via immunoSEQ multiplex PCR, lists solely in-frame clones and lacks some. V and J calls and clone size are as listed in that table; D and trimming were resolved from the DNA. The sample has roughly 300,000 clones, around 86% seen once; the top ten hold more than 9%. The data stem from a study of blood T cell repertoires in COVID-19. Overall study context: Sites across the United States, Italy and Spain contributed samples from acute and convalescent COVID-19. From T cells, B-cell-depleted T cells, or PBMCs came the material, which was cDNA or gDNA.

Cohort assignment relied on participant-reported clinical history. The junction had 12 bases not matched to a gene; V was cut back by 3 bases and J by 6 bases. CDR1 DFQATT and CDR2 SNEGSKA come from the germline V gene (reference sequence). This CDR3 has 15 amino acids. The source material was PBMCs or T cells enriched from blood (not recorded which). This receptor was identified in a young woman who had recovered from COVID-19. The rearrangement links TRBV20-1 to TRBJ2-7; 9 positions match TRBD2. CDR3 in amino acids: CSASGLSGSRSEQYF. CDR3 DNA: TGCAGTGCTAGTGGACTTAGCGGGAGTCGGTCCGAGCAGTACTTC.